The source of this T cell receptor beta chain is a study of T-cell memory formation after mild COVID-19 (dated by TCRdb to the early 2020s). At the level of the whole study: Most TCR sequence clusters were specific to one of the two donors. The cohort was made up of two young adult volunteers, one female and one male, who were previously healthy. Longitudinal TCRalpha and TCRbeta repertoire sequencing tracked T-cell clones expanding and contracting after mild COVID-19 in a couple of donors. Results the study describes overall, beyond this receptor: SARS-CoV-2 specificity was not confirmed for the second-wave clones peaking on day 37. Contracting CD4+ clones were located mainly in the CM and EM memory subsets, whereas CD8+ clones were found to be enriched in EMRA. Clones that contracted from day 15 to 85 showed balanced CD4/CD8 phenotypes, whereas a second wave of clones that expanded from day 15 to 37 leaned towards CD4+. Some responding clones were found in pre-infection memory, which suggests that pre-existing cross-reactive memory T cells took part in the SARS-CoV-2 response. The study covered only a couple of mild cases, and larger cohorts including severe cases with pre-infection samples were considered necessary.

PBMCs were isolated by Ficoll-Paque density gradient centrifugation. This sample was sequenced with an Illumina NovaSeq 6000. cDNA libraries for TCRalpha and TCRbeta were prepared by 5'RACE using constant-segment primers, with sample barcodes and unique molecular identifiers added. Trizol reagent was used to extract RNA from every sample. Amplification of the libraries took two PCR steps, and the second step added a second sample barcode plus Illumina TruSeq adapters. The libraries were sequenced on an Illumina NovaSeq using 2 x 150 bp paired-end reads. On the study's bioinformatics: Reads were demultiplexed and collapsed into UMI-guided consensus sequences with migec v1.2.7. With mixcr v2.1.11, UMI consensuses were aligned to TRA and TRB V and J templates and assembled into clonotypes. A clonotype was counted as expanded or contracted only when both edgeR and NoisET called the clonotype significant, with the noise models trained on biological replicates. For edgeR calls, the thresholds were a false discovery rate-adjusted p below 0.01 and a log2 fold-change of 1. As an exploratory analysis of dynamics, PCA with hierarchical clustering was applied to max-normalized trajectories of the 1000 most abundant clonotypes. Each responding clone was given a CD4 or CD8 phenotype based on the CD4+ and CD8+ repertoires, which had been sequenced separately. The public sequencing data were trimmed at Q25 with fastp and processed into clonotypes with MiXCR by TCRdb, which kept only in-frame beta chains. Every CDR3 protein is listed once, alongside the most common genes and DNA of its rows. The V and J calls come from TCRdb's annotation, not from the publication. This sample has hundreds of thousands of distinct CDR3 sequences in its table, and around 28% of those were observed once. The ten biggest clones cover roughly 13% of the sample.

Reading the germline V gene gives CDR1 SGHTA and CDR2 FQGNSA. V trim: 5 bases; J trim: 3 bases; unmatched bases: 8. Reading from cysteine to phenylalanine, the CDR3 counts 15 amino acids. The only DNA kept is the CDR3, 45 bases in frame from the first base. Regarding this clonotype: It lacks a known antigen. Per-nucleotide qualities are absent, and no much larger clonotype sits a single base away.

The rearrangement combines TRBV7-2 with TRBJ2-7; TRBD1 fits 9 bases in the junction. Sequenced input: PBMCs or a T cell subset sorted from them (not recorded which). The source is an adult woman who had mild COVID-19 (a few samples of this study predate the infection). The sample titles of this study are shuffled in the database, so cell type and time point are left out; the donor was told from shared clones. The DNA sequence follows: TGTGCCAGCAGCATCGGGACAGGGAAGGGCTACGAGCAGTACTTC. It translates as CASSIGTGKGYEQYF.